A single sample gave rise to the 7 T cell receptor beta chains below, sequenced in a study of naive and memory T cell subsets. Two oligonucleotides, mixed equimolar, formed the beta constant-region primer covering TRBC1 and TRBC2. TCRdb reprocessed the UMI-ligation and nested PCR reads with MiXCR, giving one entry per CDR3 protein. Of 25,000 to 30,000 distinct CDR3 sequences in the sample, around 10% were seen once. The specimen sequenced was effector memory CD4+ T cells from blood. Subset: effector memory, CD45RA- CD27-. The receptors were sampled from a human donor in good health.

This clonotype has a handful of counts. The chain uses TRBV19 and TRBJ2-3, with D uncertain. CDR1 is LNHDA, CDR2 SQIVND, per germline (reference sequence). Trimming removed 2 bases from V and 1 base from J, with 10 bases in between. The CDR3 has 15 amino acids. The DNA for the CDR3 is TGTGCCAGTAGTATACCCTCATTCGGCACAGATACGCAGTATTTT. Its protein product is CASSIPSFGTDTQYF.

This clonotype was observed a single time. The chain joins TRBV11-3 to TRBJ2-2; 8 nucleotides match TRBD1. Germline V gene data show CDR1 as SGHNT and CDR2 as YENEEA. The CDR3 runs to 15 residues. V gave up 5 bases and J gave up 5 bases; unmatched junction bases: 7. DNA for the CDR3: TGTGCCAGCAGCAGGCGGACAGGGAAGACCGGGGAGCTGTTTTTT. It is translated as CASSRRTGKTGELFF.

This sequence joins TRBV12-3 or TRBV12-4 and TRBJ2-1, with 9 bases aligning to TRBD2. The CDR3 covers 15 residues. Germline trimming cut 5 bases from V and 6 bases from J; bases unmatched to any gene: 8. This CDR3 reads CASSPSGRSTNEQFF. DNA for the CDR3: TGTGCCAGCAGTCCCAGCGGGAGGTCTACCAATGAGCAGTTCTTC.

This clonotype appeared a few times. This rearrangement joins TRBV5-1 to TRBJ2-1; D may correspond to TRBD1 or TRBD2 (5 bases each). The CDR3 runs 14 residues. Germline lookup yields CDR1 SGHRS and CDR2 YFSETQ. Trimming removed 7 bases from V and 0 bases from J, with 11 bases in between. The CDR3 reads CASGEGNSYNEQFF. DNA of the CDR3: TGCGCCAGCGGAGAGGGGAACTCCTACAATGAGCAGTTCTTC.

This clonotype was observed a handful of times. This rearrangement joins TRBV7-2 to TRBJ2-1; the match to TRBD1 covers 7 bases. The CDR3 sequence is 15 residues long. V lost 5 bases and J lost 15; bases outside the gene matches: 19. The germline V gene encodes CDR1 SGHTA and CDR2 FQGNSA. In DNA, the CDR3 is TGTGCCAGCAGCCTAGACGGGACAGAACTTAGCAATCGGTTCTTC. This sequence encodes CASSLDGTELSNRFF. Looking up the rest from reference TRBV7-2 and TRBJ2-1 gives the full variable domain: GAGVSQSPSNKVTEKGKDVELRCDPISGHTALYWYRQSLGQGLEFLIYFQGNSAPDKSGLPSDRFSAERTGGSVSTLTIQRTQQEDSAVYLCASSLDGTELSNRFFGPGTRLTVL.

This clonotype was found many times. The rearrangement links TRBV18 to TRBJ1-2; D gene unclear. Germline CDR1 and CDR2: KGHSH and LQKENI. This CDR3 has 18 amino acids. Trimming left V 3 bases short and J 0 bases short, with 20 bases between. DNA of the CDR3: TGTGCCAGCTCACCGAATAGACAAGGACTGGGGACTAACTATGGCTACACCTTC. This encodes CASSPNRQGLGTNYGYTF.

This rearrangement joins TRBV12-3 or TRBV12-4 to TRBJ1-1; perhaps TRBD1 as D (5 bases). Trimming stripped 2 bases from V and 1 base from J, with 14 bases between. This CDR3 comprises 16 residues. In nucleotides, the CDR3 is TGTGCCAGCAGTTTATTGCCCCAGGGTGGGAACACTGAAGCTTTCTTT. Its protein is CASSLLPQGGNTEAFF.